This is a list of T cell receptor beta chains from one sample in a study of shared clonotypes between healthy human individuals. Only in-frame clones appear in the TCRdb table, and some are missing; sequencing was by immunoSEQ multiplex PCR. This sample carries about 1.5 million clones, 95% to 99% of them seen once, and the ten largest clones take 0.4% to 0.55%. Material for sequencing was naive CD4+ T cells sorted from blood. Receptor source: a man younger than 45 in good health. Both conserved end residues are part of each CDR3. Each record gives: clone size, J gene, D gene, V gene, CDR3 DNA, CDR3 protein. A D gene is named only where the DNA matches it firmly. Size tells how often a clone was seen (once, few, many) or the class of an expanded clone, and some rows leave it out.

>-|TRBJ1-5|TRBD1|TRBV7-9
TGTGCCAGCAGCATCTGGACAGGGGGGTCCAATCAGCCCCAGCATTTT
CASSIWTGGSNQPQHF
>-|TRBJ2-7|TRBD1|TRBV7-8
TGTGCCAGCAGATTTAGGGGGGACAGGGATTACGAGCAGTACTTC
CASRFRGDRDYEQYF
>-|TRBJ2-7|-|TRBV2
TGTGCCAGCGAAGAGGTGGGCAGGGCCGCCTACGAGCAGTACTTC
CASEEVGRAAYEQYF
>-|TRBJ2-4|-|TRBV27
TGTGCCAGCAGTCGGGGACAAGCCAAAAACATTCAGTACTTC
CASSRGQAKNIQYF
>-|TRBJ2-7|-|TRBV2
TGTGCCAGCAGGGTCTTTGGGGGCAACTACGAGCAGTACTTC
CASRVFGGNYEQYF
>-|TRBJ1-2|-|TRBV5-8
TGTGCCAGCAGCAGGACAGTTGGCTACACCTTC
CASSRTVGYTF
>-|TRBJ1-1|-|TRBV18
TGTGCCAGCTCCCCGGCGGGGGGCACTGAAGCTTTCTTT
CASSPAGGTEAFF
>once|TRBJ2-7|TRBD1|TRBV28
TGTGCCAGCAGCCGGGACAGCCCATTTAGCGAGCAGTACTTC
CASSRDSPFSEQYF
>-|TRBJ1-5|-|TRBV28
TGTGCCAGCAGTTTAAGTTCCTATCAGCCCCAGCATTTT
CASSLSSYQPQHF
>-|TRBJ1-5|-|TRBV23-1
TGCGCCAGCAGTCAAAGGGAGTATAGCAATCAGCCCCAGCATTTT
CASSQREYSNQPQHF
>-|TRBJ2-5|-|TRBV9
TGTGCCAGCAGCGGAGCAGGGAGTAGGGGGGAGACCCAGTACTTC
CASSGAGSRGETQYF
>-|TRBJ2-1|-|TRBV19
TGTGCCAGTAGCCGGGCGGGTGGCAATGAGCAGTTCTTC
CASSRAGGNEQFF
>-|TRBJ2-3|-|TRBV7-6
TGTGCCAGCAGCTTAAGGGGTGCAGATACGCAGTATTTT
CASSLRGADTQYF
>-|TRBJ1-5|-|TRBV7-6
TGTGCCAGCAGCCGAGGGGCAGATAGCAATCAGCCCCAGCATTTT
CASSRGADSNQPQHF
>-|TRBJ2-3|-|TRBV6-1
TGTGCCAGCAGTGAACAAACTAGCACAGATACGCAGTATTTT
CASSEQTSTDTQYF
>-|TRBJ2-1|-|TRBV29-1
TGCAGCGCTTCCGCGACGGTAAACAATGAGCAGTTCTTC
CSASATVNNEQFF
>-|TRBJ2-7|TRBD2|TRBV28
TGTGCCAGCAGTCTGACCAGCGGGGTCCTCTCCTACGAGCAGTACTTC
CASSLTSGVLSYEQYF
>once|TRBJ2-7|TRBD1|TRBV5-1
TGCGCCAGCTCACAGGGGTCAACCTACGAGCAGTACTTC
CASSQGSTYEQYF
>-|TRBJ2-7|TRBD1|TRBV27
TGTGCCAGCTCCTCACTCGGGACAGGGATCGAGCAGTACTTC
CASSSLGTGIEQYF
>-|TRBJ1-2|-|TRBV7-2
TGTGCCAGCAGCTTAGCAACTAGTAACGGCTACACCTTC
CASSLATSNGYTF
>-|TRBJ2-2|-|TRBV15
TGTGCCACCAGCAGAGATTACGGGAGTTTAAACACCGGGGAGCTGTTTTTT
CATSRDYGSLNTGELFF
>-|TRBJ1-2|-|TRBV28
TGTGCCAGCACCAGACGAGGACAGATCTATGGCTACACCTTC
CASTRRGQIYGYTF
>-|TRBJ2-7|TRBD1|TRBV7-2
TGTGCCAGCAGCTTGACAGGGGGCGCGTCCGAGCAGTACTTC
CASSLTGGASEQYF
>-|TRBJ1-1|TRBD1|TRBV6-6
TGTGCCAGCTCAGAACAGGGGGGCGTCGCTGAAGCTTTCTTT
CASSEQGGVAEAFF
>-|TRBJ2-1|TRBD2|TRBV19
TGTGCCAGTAAAGCGGGATTACCCAGTGAGCAGTTCTTC
CASKAGLPSEQFF
>-|TRBJ2-1|TRBD2|TRBV5-1
TGCGCCAGCAGCTTTGGACTAGCGGGAGCAAATGAGCAGTTCTTC
CASSFGLAGANEQFF
>-|TRBJ1-2|TRBD1|TRBV19
TGTGCCAGTAGTATCGGGACAGGCTATAACTATGGCTACACCTTC
CASSIGTGYNYGYTF
>-|TRBJ1-5|-|TRBV6-5
TGTGCCAGCAGTGAGGACGGTAGCAATCAGCCCCAGCATTTT
CASSEDGSNQPQHF
>-|TRBJ2-2|TRBD1|TRBV10-3
TGTGCCATCAGTGAGTCCTTGGACAGGGGTAACACCGGGGAGCTGTTTTTT
CAISESLDRGNTGELFF
>-|TRBJ2-2|-|TRBV11-2
TGTGCCAGCAGCTTAGAAACCGGAGCGGGTGGTGCCGGGGAGCTGTTTTTT
CASSLETGAGGAGELFF
>-|TRBJ2-5|-|TRBV27
TGTGCCAGCGGTTTGCTAGCCGGGGAGACCCAGTACTTC
CASGLLAGETQYF
>-|TRBJ2-7|TRBD1|TRBV2
TGTGCCAGCAGGGGCGGGGAAGGGACAGGGAAATACGAGCAGTACTTC
CASRGGEGTGKYEQYF
>-|TRBJ2-3|-|TRBV9
TGTGCCAGCAGCGGGGACTCCCACACAGATACGCAGTATTTT
CASSGDSHTDTQYF
>-|TRBJ2-2|-|TRBV9
TGTGCCAGCAGCGTAGCTACTGTGGCGCATCCCGGGGAGCTGTTTTTT
CASSVATVAHPGELFF
>-|TRBJ1-5|TRBD1|TRBV19
TGTGCCAGTAACCTAGACAGGGGCACCAATCAGCCCCAGCATTTT
CASNLDRGTNQPQHF
>-|TRBJ1-5|TRBD1|TRBV7-9
TGTGCCAGCAGCTCGGGACAGGGATTCGCAATCTATAGCAATCAGCCCCAGCATTTT
CASSSGQGFAIYSNQPQHF
>-|TRBJ2-1|TRBD2|TRBV5-1
TGCGCCAGCAGCTTGGACCGCGGGGGCTACAATGAGCAGTTCTTC
CASSLDRGGYNEQFF
>-|TRBJ2-7|TRBD2|TRBV2
TGTGCCAGCAGTGCGGTGCGGACTAGCGGAGGGACCTACGAGCAGTACTTC
CASSAVRTSGGTYEQYF
>once|TRBJ2-7|TRBD2|TRBV4-1
TGCGCCAGCAGCCAGGGACTAGCGGGCTCCTACGAGCAGTACTTC
CASSQGLAGSYEQYF
>once|TRBJ1-1|-|TRBV5-1
TGCGCCAGCAGCCCACTCCCCGGGGCAGGATCGAACACTGAAGCTTTCTTT
CASSPLPGAGSNTEAFF
>-|TRBJ2-7|TRBD1|TRBV18
TGTGCCAGCTCACCCGGGACAGGGACCGGCTCCTACGAGCAGTACTTC
CASSPGTGTGSYEQYF
>-|TRBJ2-7|TRBD1|TRBV11-2
TGTGCCAGCAGCCAAGAGACAGGGCGTCACTACGAGCAGTACTTC
CASSQETGRHYEQYF
>-|TRBJ1-5|-|TRBV15
TGTGCCACCAGCAGCGGGCGAGAGCCCCAGCATTTT
CATSSGREPQHF
>-|TRBJ2-1|TRBD2|TRBV9
TGTGCCAGCAGCGTAGCTAGCGGGAGTAGTAATGAGCAGTTCTTC
CASSVASGSSNEQFF
>once|TRBJ1-5|-|TRBV6-1
TGTGCCAGCAGTGTTACAGGCAATCAGCCCCAGCATTTT
CASSVTGNQPQHF
>-|TRBJ2-5|TRBD2|TRBV9
TGTGCCAGCAGCGGTAGCGGGAGGCAAGAGACCCAGTACTTC
CASSGSGRQETQYF
>-|TRBJ2-1|TRBD2|TRBV29-1
TGCAGCGTTGATCAACGACTAGCGGCCTACAATGAGCAGTTCTTC
CSVDQRLAAYNEQFF
>once|TRBJ1-2|-|TRBV9
TGTGCCAGCAGCGCGGGACCTACCTATGGCTACACCTTC
CASSAGPTYGYTF
>-|TRBJ2-1|TRBD2|TRBV29-1
TGCAGCGCTCCGACTAGCGGGAGTGACCAGAGTGAGCAGTTCTTC
CSAPTSGSDQSEQFF
>-|TRBJ2-5|-|TRBV5-1
TGCGCCAGCAGCTTGGAGCTTGGGACCCAGTACTTC
CASSLELGTQYF
>-|TRBJ2-2|-|TRBV4-3
TGCGCCAGCAGCCACGCCTTAGCGGATACGAACACCGGGGAGCTGTTTTTT
CASSHALADTNTGELFF
>-|TRBJ2-2|TRBD2|TRBV5-1
TGCGCCAGCAGCCTCGGACTAGCGGGAGGTAACACCGGGGAGCTGTTTTTT
CASSLGLAGGNTGELFF
>-|TRBJ2-3|-|TRBV29-1
TGCAGCGCTGCAGGGACGATAACAGATACGCAGTATTTT
CSAAGTITDTQYF
>-|TRBJ2-5|TRBD2|TRBV7-9
TGTGCCAGCAGCTTAGCCGGCGGGGGTGAGACCCAGTACTTC
CASSLAGGGETQYF